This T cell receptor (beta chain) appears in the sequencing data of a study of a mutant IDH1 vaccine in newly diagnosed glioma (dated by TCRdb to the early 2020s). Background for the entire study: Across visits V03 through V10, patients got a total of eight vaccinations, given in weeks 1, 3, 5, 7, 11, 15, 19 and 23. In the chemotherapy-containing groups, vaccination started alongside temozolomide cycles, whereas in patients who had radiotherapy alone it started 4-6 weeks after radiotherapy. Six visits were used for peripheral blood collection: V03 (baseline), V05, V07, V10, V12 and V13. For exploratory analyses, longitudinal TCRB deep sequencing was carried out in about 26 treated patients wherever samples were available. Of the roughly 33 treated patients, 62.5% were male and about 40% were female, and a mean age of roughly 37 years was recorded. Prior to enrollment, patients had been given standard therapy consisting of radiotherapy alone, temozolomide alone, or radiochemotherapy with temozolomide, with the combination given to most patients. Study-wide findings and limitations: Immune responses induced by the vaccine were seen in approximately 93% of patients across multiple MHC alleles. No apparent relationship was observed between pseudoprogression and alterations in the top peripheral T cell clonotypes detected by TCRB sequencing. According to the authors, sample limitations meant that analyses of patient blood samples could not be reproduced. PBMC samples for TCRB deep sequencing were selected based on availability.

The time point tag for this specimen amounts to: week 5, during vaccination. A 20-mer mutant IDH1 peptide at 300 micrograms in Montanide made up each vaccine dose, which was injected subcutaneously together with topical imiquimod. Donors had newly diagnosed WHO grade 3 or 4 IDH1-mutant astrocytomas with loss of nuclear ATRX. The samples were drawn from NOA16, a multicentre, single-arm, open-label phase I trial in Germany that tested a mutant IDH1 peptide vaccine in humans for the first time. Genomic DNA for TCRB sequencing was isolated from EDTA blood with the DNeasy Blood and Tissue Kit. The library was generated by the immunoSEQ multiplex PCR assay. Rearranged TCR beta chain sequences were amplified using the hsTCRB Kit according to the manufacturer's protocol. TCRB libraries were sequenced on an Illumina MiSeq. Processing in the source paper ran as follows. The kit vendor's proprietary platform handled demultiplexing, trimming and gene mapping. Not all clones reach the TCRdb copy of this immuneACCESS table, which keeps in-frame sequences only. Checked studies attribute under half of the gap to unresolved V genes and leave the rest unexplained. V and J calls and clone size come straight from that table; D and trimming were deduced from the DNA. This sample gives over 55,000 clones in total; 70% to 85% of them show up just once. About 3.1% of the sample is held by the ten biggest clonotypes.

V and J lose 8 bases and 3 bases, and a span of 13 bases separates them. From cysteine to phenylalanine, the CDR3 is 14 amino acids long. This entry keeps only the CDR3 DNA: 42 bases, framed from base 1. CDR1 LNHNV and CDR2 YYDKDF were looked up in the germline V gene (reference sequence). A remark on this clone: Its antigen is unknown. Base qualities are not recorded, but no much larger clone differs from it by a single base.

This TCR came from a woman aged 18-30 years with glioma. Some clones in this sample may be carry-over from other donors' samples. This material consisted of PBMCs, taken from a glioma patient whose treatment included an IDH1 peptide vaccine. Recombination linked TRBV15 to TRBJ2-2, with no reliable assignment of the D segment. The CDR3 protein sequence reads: CATRDVGYTGELFF. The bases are TGTGCCACCCGAGATGTCGGCTACACCGGGGAGCTGTTTTTT.